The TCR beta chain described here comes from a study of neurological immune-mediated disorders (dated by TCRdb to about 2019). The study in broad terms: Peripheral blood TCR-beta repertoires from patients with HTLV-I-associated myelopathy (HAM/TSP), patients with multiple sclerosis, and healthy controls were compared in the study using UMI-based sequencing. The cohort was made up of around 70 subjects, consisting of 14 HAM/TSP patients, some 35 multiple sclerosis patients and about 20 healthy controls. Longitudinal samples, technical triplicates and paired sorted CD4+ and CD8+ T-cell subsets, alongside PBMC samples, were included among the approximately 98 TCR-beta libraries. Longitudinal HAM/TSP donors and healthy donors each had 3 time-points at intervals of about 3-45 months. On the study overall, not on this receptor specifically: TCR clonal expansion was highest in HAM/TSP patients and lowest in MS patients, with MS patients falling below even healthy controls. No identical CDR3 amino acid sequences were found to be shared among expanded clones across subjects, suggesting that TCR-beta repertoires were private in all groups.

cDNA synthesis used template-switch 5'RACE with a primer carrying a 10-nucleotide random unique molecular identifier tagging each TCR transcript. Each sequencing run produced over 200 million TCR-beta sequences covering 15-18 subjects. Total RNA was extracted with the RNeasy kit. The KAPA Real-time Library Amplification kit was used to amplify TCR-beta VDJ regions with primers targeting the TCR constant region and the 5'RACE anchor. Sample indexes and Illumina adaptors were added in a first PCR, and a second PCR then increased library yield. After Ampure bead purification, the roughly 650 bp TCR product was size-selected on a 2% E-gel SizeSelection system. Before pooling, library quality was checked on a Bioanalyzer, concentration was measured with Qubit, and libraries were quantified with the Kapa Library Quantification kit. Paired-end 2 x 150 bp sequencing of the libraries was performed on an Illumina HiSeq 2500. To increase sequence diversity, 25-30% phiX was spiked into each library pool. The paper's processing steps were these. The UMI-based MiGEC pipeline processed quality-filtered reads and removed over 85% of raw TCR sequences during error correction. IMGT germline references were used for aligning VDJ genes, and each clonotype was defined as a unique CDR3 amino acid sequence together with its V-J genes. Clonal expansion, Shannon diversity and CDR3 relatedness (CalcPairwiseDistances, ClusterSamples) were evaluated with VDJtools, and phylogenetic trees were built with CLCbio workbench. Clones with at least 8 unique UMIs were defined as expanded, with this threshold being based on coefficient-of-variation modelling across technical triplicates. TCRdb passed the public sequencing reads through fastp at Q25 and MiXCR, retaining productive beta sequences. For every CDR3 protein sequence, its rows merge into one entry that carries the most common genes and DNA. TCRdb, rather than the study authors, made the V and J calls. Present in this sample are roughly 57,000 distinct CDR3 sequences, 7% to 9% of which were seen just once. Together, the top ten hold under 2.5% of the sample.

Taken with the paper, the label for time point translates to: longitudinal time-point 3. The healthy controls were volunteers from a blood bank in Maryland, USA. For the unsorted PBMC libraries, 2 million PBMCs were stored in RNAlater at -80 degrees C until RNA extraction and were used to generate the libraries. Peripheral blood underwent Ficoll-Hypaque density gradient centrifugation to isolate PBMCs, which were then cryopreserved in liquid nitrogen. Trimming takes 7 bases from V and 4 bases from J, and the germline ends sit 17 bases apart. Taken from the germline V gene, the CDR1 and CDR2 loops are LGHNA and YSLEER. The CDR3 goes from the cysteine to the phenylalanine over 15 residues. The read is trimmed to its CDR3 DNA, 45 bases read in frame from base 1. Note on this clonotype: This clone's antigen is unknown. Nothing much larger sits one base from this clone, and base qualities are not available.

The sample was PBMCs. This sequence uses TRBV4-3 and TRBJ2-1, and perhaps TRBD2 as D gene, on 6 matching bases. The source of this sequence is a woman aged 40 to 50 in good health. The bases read TGCGCCAGCAACCCCCGCCATGGAGGGTACAATGAGCAGTTCTTC. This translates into CASNPRHGGYNEQFF.